This T cell receptor beta chain was recovered during a study of blood T cells in healthy people across ages. Overall study: Researchers report that template switching captured about one barcoded beta molecule per two T cells. Study observations and caveats: Naive CD4+ cell counts and diversity both ran higher in long-lived than in aged donors.

The CDR3 has 12 residues. Trimming cost V 3 bases and J 7 bases, with 9 bases left between them. A sample-barcoded 5' primer and a J-beta primer mix were used in a second PCR of roughly 7 to 12 cycles. TCRdb reprocessed the 5' RACE reads via MiXCR and lists one record per CDR3 protein. The table lists around 280,000 distinct CDR3 sequences, roughly a quarter of them singletons. In this sample, this clonotype turned up a few times. Antigen unknown. The clonotype comes from a woman aged 70-85 years in good health. The sample comprised blood. This chain links TRBV12-3 or TRBV12-4 with TRBJ1-2, with a tentative D call TRBD1 (5 bases). CDR3: CASSFREAGYTF. For the CDR3, the DNA is TGTGCCAGCAGTTTCAGGGAGGCTGGCTACACCTTC.